The subject of this entry is one TCR beta chain. These data originate in a study of blood T cell repertoires in COVID-19. Study details: T cells, B-cell-depleted T cells, or PBMCs supplied cDNA or gDNA.

Methods used by the authors: Amplification of reference gene primers provided the estimated nucleated cell counts. Method: immunoSEQ multiplex PCR; TCRdb's copy keeps in-frame clones and lacks some. The V and J calls and clone size were taken over from that table, and D and trimming were inferred from the DNA. The top ten hold approximately 10% of the sample, which has approximately 160,000 clones, 81% seen once. CDR3 length: 19 residues. Germline assignment: CDR1 SGHAT and CDR2 FQNNGV. Germline trimming cut 8 bases from V and 3 bases from J; bases unmatched to any gene: 24. The chain recombines TRBV11-2 with TRBJ1-1; 7 bases map to TRBD1. The receptor's source is a man in his 60s with active or convalescent COVID-19. What was sequenced was peripheral blood. CDR3 in amino acids: CASEPTWRDRVDSDTEAFF. CDR3 nucleotide sequence: TGTGCCAGCGAACCAACCTGGAGAGACAGGGTCGATAGCGACACTGAAGCTTTCTTT.